This TCR beta chain was sequenced for a study of T cell responses to AZD1222 COVID-19 vaccine. The study's findings and limits: White British ancestry dominated among donors, who included more females, and clonal diversity was possibly underestimated. Unmutated variant regions are reportedly the target of nearly half of TCRs that are spike-specific.

The CDR3 has 15 residues. Germline CDR1 is LNHDA and CDR2 is SQIVND (reference sequence). The germline V and J ends were trimmed by 5 bases and 4 bases, with 17 bases remaining between them. As regards this clone: Its specificity is not known.

Measured with immunoSEQ multiplex PCR; TCRdb has only the in-frame clones, and not every one. Here the sample spans 200,000 or so clones, approximately 91% being singletons. This chain links TRBV19 with TRBJ1-2; tentative D call: TRBD1 (6 bases). The sequencing here drew on peripheral blood, taken on day 0 of AZD1222 vaccination. This TCR derives from an adult in good health. This CDR3 is CASSFPTGTPYGYTF. The CDR3 bases are TGTGCCAGTAGTTTCCCCACTGGGACACCCTATGGCTACACCTTC. Looking up the rest from reference TRBV19 and TRBJ1-2 gives the full variable domain: DGGITQSPKYLFRKEGQNVTLSCEQNLNHDAMYWYRQDPGQGLRLIYYSQIVNDFQKGDIAEGYSVSREKKESFPLTVTSAQKNPTAFYLCASSFPTGTPYGYTFGSGTRLTVV.